The following is a TCR beta chain sequence with its context. Its specificity is unknown. The CDR3 has 12 amino acids. Germline V gene lookup returns CDR1 MGHDK and CDR2 SYGVNS. The V end was cut by 4 bases, the J end by 4 bases, with 8 bases between. The sample is drawn from a study of vaccination effects on CD4 cells after COVID-19. The study's findings and limits: Few convalescent patients and no early post-infection timepoints were included in the study. In vaccinees who were healthy, merely 1 out of 255 vaccine-induced clones cross-reacted with common cold coronaviruses.

In the ViraFEST assay, antigen-specific CD4+ clonotypes were identified by expansion after peptide-pool stimulation. The culture ran for under eleven days, and then CD4+ T cells were isolated. The study found no prior SARS-CoV-2 infection in the vaccine recipients, who tested negative for nucleocapsid antibodies. Half-medium changes using IL-2 medium occurred on days 3 and 7. Profiled with immunoSEQ multiplex PCR; TCRdb holds only in-frame clones, not every one. The data show 20,000 to 25,000 clones, about 65% seen once. The chain uses TRBV25-1 and TRBJ2-7, with TRBD1 as a possible D gene (6 bases). This clonotype originated in a human donor who received a COVID-19 vaccine. This specimen consisted of CD4+ T cells from PBMCs cultured with HCoV-NL63 spike peptides, obtained before COVID-19 vaccination. In DNA form, the CDR3 reads TGTGCCAGCAGTGGGACAGTGTACGAGCAGTACTTC. It translates to CASSGTVYEQYF.